This T cell receptor beta chain comes out of a study of blood T cell repertoires in COVID-19. Study in general: Two negative PCRs, clearance, or symptom resolution had been documented for recovered Cohort 3 donors. Italy, Spain and the United States were the sources of the convalescent and acute COVID-19 samples.

Authors' data handling: Nucleated cell number was recorded as an estimate derived from reference gene primer amplification. Sequencing was performed with immunoSEQ multiplex PCR; in TCRdb, only in-frame clones are kept and a portion is missing. That table supplies the V and J calls and clone size; D and trimming were determined from the DNA. The table shows hundreds of thousands of clones, with about 90% occurring only once. This clone was counted only a few times. Categorization into cohorts depended on clinical history that participants reported. V dropped 3 bases and J dropped 5; count of bases not matched to a gene: 8. The V gene's germline CDR1 is SGHRS and CDR2 YFSETQ. This CDR3 spans 15 amino acids.

The source is a woman between 45 and 65 years old in a cohort exposed to, infected with or recovered from COVID-19 (not recorded which). The chain links TRBV5-1 to TRBJ2-7, with 10 bases matching TRBD1. Sequencing used PBMCs or T cells enriched from blood (not recorded which). The DNA for the CDR3 is TGCGCCAGCAGCTCCGGGACAGGGGTTGGAGACGAGCAGTACTTC. Its protein product is CASSSGTGVGDEQYF.